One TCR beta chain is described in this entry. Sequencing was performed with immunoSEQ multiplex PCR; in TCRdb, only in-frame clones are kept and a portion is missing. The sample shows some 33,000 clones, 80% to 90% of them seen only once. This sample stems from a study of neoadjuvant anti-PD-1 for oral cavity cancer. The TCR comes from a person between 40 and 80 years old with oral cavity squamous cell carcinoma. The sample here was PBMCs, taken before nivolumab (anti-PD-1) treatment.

The CDR3 DNA reads TGCGCCAGCAGCCCCGGGGATGGGGCCGGGGAGCTGTTTTTT. Protein product: CASSPGDGAGELFF. V is TRBV4-1 and J is TRBJ2-2; D is possibly TRBD2 (5 bases). Germline CDR1 and CDR2: MGHRA and YSYEKL. The CDR3 spans 14 residues. V lost 4 bases and J 6 bases, leaving 12 bases between the germline ends.